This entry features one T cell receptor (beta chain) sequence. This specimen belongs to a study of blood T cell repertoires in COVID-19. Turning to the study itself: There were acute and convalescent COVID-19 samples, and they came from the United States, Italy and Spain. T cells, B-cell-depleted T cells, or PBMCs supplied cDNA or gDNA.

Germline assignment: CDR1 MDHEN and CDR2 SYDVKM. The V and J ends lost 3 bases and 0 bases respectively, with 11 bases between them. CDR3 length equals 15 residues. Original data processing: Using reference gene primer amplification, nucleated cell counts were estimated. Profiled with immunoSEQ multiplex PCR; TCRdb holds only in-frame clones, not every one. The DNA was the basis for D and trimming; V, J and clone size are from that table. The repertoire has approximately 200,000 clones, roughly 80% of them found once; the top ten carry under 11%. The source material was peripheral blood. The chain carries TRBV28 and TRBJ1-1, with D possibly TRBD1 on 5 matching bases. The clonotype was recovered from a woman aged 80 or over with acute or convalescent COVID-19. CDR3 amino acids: CASSFQGGMNTEAFF. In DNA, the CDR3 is TGTGCCAGCAGTTTCCAGGGCGGCATGAACACTGAAGCTTTCTTT.